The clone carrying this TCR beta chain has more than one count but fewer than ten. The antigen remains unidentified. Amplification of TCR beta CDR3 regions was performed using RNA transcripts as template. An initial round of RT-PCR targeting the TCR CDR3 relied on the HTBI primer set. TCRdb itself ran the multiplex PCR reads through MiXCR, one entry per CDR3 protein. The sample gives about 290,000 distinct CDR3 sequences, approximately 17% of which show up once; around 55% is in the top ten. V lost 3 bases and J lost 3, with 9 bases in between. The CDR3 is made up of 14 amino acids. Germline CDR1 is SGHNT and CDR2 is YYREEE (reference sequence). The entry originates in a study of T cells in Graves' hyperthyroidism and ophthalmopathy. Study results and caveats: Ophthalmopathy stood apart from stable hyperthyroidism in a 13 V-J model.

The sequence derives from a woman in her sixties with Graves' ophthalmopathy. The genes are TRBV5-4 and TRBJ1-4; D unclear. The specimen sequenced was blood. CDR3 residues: CASSSGRANEKLFF. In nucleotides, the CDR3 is TGTGCCAGCAGCTCGGGGAGGGCTAATGAAAAACTGTTTTTT. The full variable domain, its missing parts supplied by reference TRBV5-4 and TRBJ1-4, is ETGVTQSPTHLIKTRGQQVTLRCSSQSGHNTVSWYQQALGQGPQFIFQYYREEENGRGNFPPRFSGLQFPNYSSELNVNALELDDSALYLCASSSGRANEKLFFGSGTQLSVL.